Listed here are 5 T cell receptor beta chains from one sample, sequenced in a study of T cell repertoires in cytomegalovirus infection. MiXCR, applied by TCRdb to the reads, yields one record per CDR3 protein. Of a few hundred thousand distinct CDR3 sequences in the sample, 15% to 20% are singletons; the top ten hold less than 50%. The sequenced sample consisted of CD8+ T cells from PBMCs. The receptors derive from a human donor in good health (CMV status not recorded). Some clones in this sample may be carry-over from other donors' samples.

The chain couples TRBV6-1 to TRBJ2-5, with D perhaps TRBD2 (5 bases). CDR1 and CDR2 (germline): MNHNS, SASEGT. Trimming took 3 bases from V and 5 from J, leaving 19 bases between them. CDR3 length equals 16 residues. Written as DNA, the CDR3 is TGTGCCAGCAGTGACCAGACTATACGATTGTCGGAGACCCAGTACTTC. This translates into CASSDQTIRLSETQYF.

This clonotype has at least ten counts. The CDR3 nucleotides are TGTGCCAGCAGTTTTGGGACACTACCCTATGGCTACACCTTC. Its protein is CASSFGTLPYGYTF. The J gene is TRBJ1-2, the V gene TRBV12-3 or TRBV12-4; weak D call: TRBD1 (6 bases). V gave up 3 bases and J gave up 4 bases, with 12 bases separating them. The CDR3 is made up of 14 amino acids.

In this sample, this clonotype turned up many times. The chain links TRBV7-2 to TRBJ1-6; D not resolved. The CDR3 has 14 amino acids. Looked up from germline, CDR1 is SGHTA and CDR2 is FQGNSA. V was cut by 3 bases and J by 7 bases, with 10 bases left in between. As DNA, the CDR3 is TGTGCCAGCAGCTTCGGAGGGAGCAATTCACCCCTCCACTTT. It codes for CASSFGGSNSPLHF. The whole variable domain, remainder taken from reference TRBV7-2 and TRBJ1-6, is GAGVSQSPSNKVTEKGKDVELRCDPISGHTALYWYRQSLGQGLEFLIYFQGNSAPDKSGLPSDRFSAERTGGSVSTLTIQRTQQEDSAVYLCASSFGGSNSPLHFGNGTRLTVT.

This clonotype showed up many times. V gene TRBV7-6 combines with J gene TRBJ2-7; D perhaps matches TRBD1 (5 bases). The CDR3 runs 13 residues. V was cut by 3 bases and J by 1 base, with 7 bases left in between. Germline V lookup: CDR1 SGHVS, CDR2 FNYEAQ. The CDR3 loop is CASSFAGSYEQYF. The CDR3 region has the DNA TGTGCCAGCAGCTTCGCAGGGTCCTACGAGCAGTACTTC.

About this clonotype: This could be a read error, since a much larger clone is one nucleotide away. J is TRBJ2-7 and V is TRBV7-9, with D perhaps assigned TRBD1 or TRBD2 (5 bases each). Trimming pared 3 bases from V and 5 bases from J, leaving 17 bases between. The CDR3 length is 15 residues. Germline CDR1 is SEHNR and CDR2 is FQNEAQ (reference sequence). This CDR3 is CASSFTGAGIHEQYF. The CDR3, as DNA: TGTGCCAGCAGCTTTACCGGGGCCGGAATCCACGAGCAGTACTTC.